The 15 T cell receptor beta chains below come from one sample, sequenced in a study of chemoradiotherapy in HPV16-positive cancers. Profiled with immunoSEQ multiplex PCR; TCRdb holds only in-frame clones, not every one. The table has about 35,000 clones, roughly 86% seen once. The sequencing used blood, collected from a patient who underwent chemoradiotherapy. The receptors derive from a human donor with HPV-associated anogenital cancer.

The table lists this clone with a few counts. The V and J genes are TRBV7-3 and TRBJ1-2, with D perhaps matching TRBD1 (6 bases). Germline V gene lookup returns CDR1 SGHTA and CDR2 FQGTGA. V shed 4 bases and J shed 0 bases, with 12 bases lying between them. The length of the CDR3 is 15 residues. This CDR3 is CASSWGAGSNYGYTF. The CDR3 nucleotides are TGTGCCAGCAGCTGGGGGGCAGGGTCTAACTATGGCTACACCTTC.

The genes are TRBV29-1 and TRBJ1-2; D is unclear. The V end was cut by 3 bases, the J end by 0 bases, with 5 bases between. Germline CDR1 is SQVTM and CDR2 is ANQGSEA. This CDR3 is built from 12 residues. CDR3 nucleotide sequence: TGCAGCGTTGAGAACCCTAACTATGGCTACACCTTC. It translates to CSVENPNYGYTF.

The V gene is TRBV18, the J gene TRBJ2-3; D is possibly TRBD1 (6 bases). V was shortened by 5 bases and J by 4 bases, with 19 bases between the two germline ends. The CDR3 is made up of 16 amino acids. CDR1 and CDR2 from the germline V gene are KGHSH and LQKENI. CDR3 DNA: TGTGCCAGCTCAAAAGACAGGAATGTAATTCCAGATACGCAGTATTTT. Protein sequence: CASSKDRNVIPDTQYF.

V and J are TRBV16 and TRBJ1-2; D is unclear. Germline CDR1 is KGHSY and CDR2 is FQNENV. Between the trimmed V and J ends, which lost 0 bases and 1 base, there was a span of 18 bases. The CDR3 runs 18 residues. This CDR3 is CASSQSASGSTLNYGYTF. CDR3 coding DNA: TGTGCCAGCAGCCAATCGGCATCGGGATCTACCCTTAACTATGGCTACACCTTC.

This chain joins TRBV5-5 and TRBJ1-5, with 8 bases matching TRBD1. The CDR3 is 17 amino acids. Per the germline V gene, CDR1 is SGHKS and CDR2 is YYEKEE (reference sequence). J lost 0 bases, V lost 4 bases, and 9 bases had no gene match. The CDR3 DNA sequence: TGTGCCAGCAGCGCGGGGACAGGATCCTATAGCAATCAGCCCCAGCATTTT. Translation: CASSAGTGSYSNQPQHF.

This clone appeared a few times. The genes are TRBV11-2 and TRBJ1-1; weak D call: TRBD1 (6 bases). Trimming took 6 bases from V and 1 from J, leaving 15 bases between them. Per germline, CDR1 SGHAT and CDR2 FQNNGV. The CDR3 spans 15 residues. The DNA for the CDR3 is TGTGCCAGCAGAACTAATCCGGACAGGAACACTGAAGCTTTCTTT. It translates to CASRTNPDRNTEAFF.

This chain links TRBV5-1 with TRBJ1-2; 7 bases agree with TRBD1. Germline V gene lookup returns CDR1 SGHRS and CDR2 YFSETQ. V was pared by 6 bases and J by 4 bases, with 6 bases of the junction left unmatched. The CDR3 contains 13 residues. The CDR3 DNA reads TGCGCCAGCACCCCAGGGGGGACCTATGGCTACACCTTC. Translating it yields CASTPGGTYGYTF.

The gene calls are TRBV29-1 and TRBJ1-1; D is possibly TRBD1 (6 bases). CDR1 and CDR2 from the germline V gene are SQVTM and ANQGSEA. There are 14 residues in the CDR3. V lost 2 bases and J 1 base, leaving 11 bases between the germline ends. The CDR3 loop is CSVERGEGNTEAFF. CDR3 nucleotide sequence: TGCAGCGTTGAAAGGGGGGAAGGGAACACTGAAGCTTTCTTT.

Here the CDR3 DNA reads TGCGCCAGCAGCTTGAGTCTAGACTATTACCAAGAGACCCAGTACTTC. Its protein product is CASSLSLDYYQETQYF. This chain uses TRBV5-1 with TRBJ2-5; TRBD2 is a possible D gene (5 bases). The germline V and J ends were trimmed by 1 base and 0 bases, with 13 bases remaining between them. Germline CDR1 is SGHRS and CDR2 is YFSETQ. The CDR3 runs 16 residues.

This clone was seen only once. J is TRBJ1-6 and V is TRBV5-1; D is perhaps TRBD1 (5 bases). V lost 4 bases to trimming and J lost 9 bases, with 20 bases between them. Germline CDR1 SGHRS, CDR2 YFSETQ. The CDR3 has 16 amino acids. Written as DNA, the CDR3 is TGCGCCAGCAGCCCCTCAGGGTTAGGGGATGGTTCACCCCTCCACTTT. It specifies CASSPSGLGDGSPLHF. Variable domain in full (rest from reference TRBV5-1 and TRBJ1-6): KAGVTQTPRYLIKTRGQQVTLSCSPISGHRSVSWYQQTPGQGLQFLFEYFSETQRNKGNFPGRFSGRQFSNSRSEMNVSTLELGDSALYLCASSPSGLGDGSPLHFGNGTRLTVT.

V gene TRBV10-1 combines with J gene TRBJ2-1; 8 bases fit TRBD1. V lost 2 bases to trimming and J lost 2 bases; unmatched junction nucleotides: 2. Germline values: CDR1 WNHNN, CDR2 SYGVQD (reference sequence). This CDR3 region has 15 residues. The CDR3 loop is CASSEGTGAYNEQFF. DNA of the CDR3: TGCGCCAGCAGTGAGGGGACAGGAGCCTACAATGAGCAGTTCTTC.

J is TRBJ1-4 and V is TRBV2; TRBD1 might be the D (6 bases). CDR1 and CDR2 (germline): SNHLY, FYNNEI. The CDR3 consists of 13 residues. V gave up 4 bases and J gave up 12 bases, with 15 bases separating them. The CDR3: CASSGAGAGQLFF. CDR3 sequence (DNA): TGTGCCAGCAGTGGGGCGGGGGCAGGGCAACTGTTTTTT.

There are a few counts of this clone. The chain joins TRBV6-5 to TRBJ1-6, with TRBD1 as a possible D gene (5 bases). Between the trimmed V and J ends, which lost 8 bases and 7 bases, there was a span of 9 bases. This CDR3 contains 12 residues. Looked up from germline, CDR1 is MNHEY and CDR2 is SVGAGI. The CDR3 DNA sequence: TGTGCCAGCTTTGACAGAAATTCACCCCTCCACTTT. Translating it yields CASFDRNSPLHF.

This chain links TRBV19 with TRBJ2-7, with no clear D. Germline V lookup: CDR1 LNHDA, CDR2 SQIVND (reference sequence). This CDR3 is 15 amino acids long. Trimming stripped 4 bases from V and 3 bases from J, with 16 bases between. CDR3: CASSTLPTVYYEQYF. The CDR3, as DNA: TGTGCCAGTAGTACCCTACCAACGGTTTACTACGAGCAGTACTTC.

V usage is TRBV7-2 and J usage is TRBJ1-2, with 7 bases aligning to TRBD1. This CDR3 is 14 amino acids long. Germline CDR1 is SGHTA and CDR2 is FQGNSA. The V gene end was trimmed by 0 bases and the J gene end by 8 bases; junction bases not matched to a gene: 6. This chain's CDR3 is CASSLAEGAVGYTF. The CDR3, as DNA: TGTGCCAGCAGCTTAGCGGAGGGGGCGGTAGGCTACACCTTC.